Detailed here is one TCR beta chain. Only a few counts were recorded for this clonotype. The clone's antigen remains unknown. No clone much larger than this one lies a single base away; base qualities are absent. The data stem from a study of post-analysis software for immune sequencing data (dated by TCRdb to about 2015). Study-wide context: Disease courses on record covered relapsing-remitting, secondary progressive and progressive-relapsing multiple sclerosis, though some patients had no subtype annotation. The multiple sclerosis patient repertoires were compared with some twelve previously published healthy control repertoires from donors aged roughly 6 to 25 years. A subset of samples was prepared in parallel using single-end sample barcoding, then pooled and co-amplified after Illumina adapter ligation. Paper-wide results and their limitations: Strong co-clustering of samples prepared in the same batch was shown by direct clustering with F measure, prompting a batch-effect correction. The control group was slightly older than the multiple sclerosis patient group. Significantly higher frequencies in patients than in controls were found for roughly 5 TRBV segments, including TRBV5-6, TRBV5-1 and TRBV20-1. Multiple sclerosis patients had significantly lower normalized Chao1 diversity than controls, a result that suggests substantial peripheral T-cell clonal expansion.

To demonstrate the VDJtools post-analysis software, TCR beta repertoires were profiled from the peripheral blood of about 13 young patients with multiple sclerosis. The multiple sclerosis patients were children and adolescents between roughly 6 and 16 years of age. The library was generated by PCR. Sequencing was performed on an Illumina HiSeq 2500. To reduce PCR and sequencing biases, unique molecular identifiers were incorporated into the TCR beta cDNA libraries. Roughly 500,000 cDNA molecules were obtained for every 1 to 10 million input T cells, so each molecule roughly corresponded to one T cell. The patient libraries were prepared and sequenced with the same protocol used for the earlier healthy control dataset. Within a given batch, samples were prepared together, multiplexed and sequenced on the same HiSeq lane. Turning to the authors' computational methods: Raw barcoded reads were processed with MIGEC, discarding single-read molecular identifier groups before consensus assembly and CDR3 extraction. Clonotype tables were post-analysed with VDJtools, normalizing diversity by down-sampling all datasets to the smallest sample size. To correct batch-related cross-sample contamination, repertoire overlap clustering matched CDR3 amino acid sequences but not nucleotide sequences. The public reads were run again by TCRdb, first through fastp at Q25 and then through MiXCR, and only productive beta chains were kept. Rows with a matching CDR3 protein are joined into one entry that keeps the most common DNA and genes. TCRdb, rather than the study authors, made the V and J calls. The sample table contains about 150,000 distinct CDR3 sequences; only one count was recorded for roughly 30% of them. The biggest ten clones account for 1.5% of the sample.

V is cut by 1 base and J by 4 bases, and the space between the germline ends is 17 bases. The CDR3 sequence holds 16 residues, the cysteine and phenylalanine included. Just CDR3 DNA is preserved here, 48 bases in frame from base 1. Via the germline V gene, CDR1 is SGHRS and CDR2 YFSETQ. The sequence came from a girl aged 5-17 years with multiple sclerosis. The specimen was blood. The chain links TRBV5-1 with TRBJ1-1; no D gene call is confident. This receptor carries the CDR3 CASSLSSNPLLTEAFF. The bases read TGCGCCAGCAGCTTGTCCTCCAACCCACTTCTCACTGAAGCTTTCTTT.